The clone carrying this T cell receptor beta chain was seen just once. Its antigen is unknown. CDR3 length: 13 residues. Trimming stripped 6 bases from V and 10 bases from J, with 21 bases between. Germline V CDR1 and CDR2: SQVTM, ANQGSEA. The entry originates in a study of CD8 T cells in ankylosing spondylitis. TCRdb ran MiXCR on the 5' RACE reads and lists one entry per CDR3 protein. The data show roughly 250,000 distinct CDR3 sequences, roughly 8.6% seen once. Study-level findings and limits: Earlier reports found some motif variants in synovial fluid and blood in reactive arthritis.

This TCR was recovered from a male donor with ankylosing spondylitis or in good health (not recorded which). The material sequenced was blood, either unsorted or a sorted T cell fraction (not recorded which). V and J are TRBV29-1 and TRBJ1-2; maybe TRBD1 (5 bases). CDR3 DNA: TGCAGCGTCATTCCCAGCGGTAGGGGAATCTACACCTTC. This encodes CSVIPSGRGIYTF. Filled out from reference TRBV29-1 and TRBJ1-2, the complete variable domain reads SAVISQKPSRDICQRGTSLTIQCQVDSQVTMMFWYRQQPGQSLTLIATANQGSEATYESGFVIDKFPISRPNLTFSTLTVSNMSPEDSSIYLCSVIPSGRGIYTFGSGTRLTVV.